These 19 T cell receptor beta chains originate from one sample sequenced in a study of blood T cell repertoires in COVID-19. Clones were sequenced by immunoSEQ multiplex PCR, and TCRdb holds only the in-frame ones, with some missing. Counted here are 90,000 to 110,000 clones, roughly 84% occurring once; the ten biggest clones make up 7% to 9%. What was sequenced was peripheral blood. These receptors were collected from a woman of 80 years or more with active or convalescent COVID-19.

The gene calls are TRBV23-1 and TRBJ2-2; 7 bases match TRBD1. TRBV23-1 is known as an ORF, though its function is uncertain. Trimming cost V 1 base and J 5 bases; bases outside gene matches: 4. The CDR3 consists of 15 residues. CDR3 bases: TGCGCCAGCAGTCAATGGACAGGACGGACCGGGGAGCTGTTTTTT. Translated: CASSQWTGRTGELFF.

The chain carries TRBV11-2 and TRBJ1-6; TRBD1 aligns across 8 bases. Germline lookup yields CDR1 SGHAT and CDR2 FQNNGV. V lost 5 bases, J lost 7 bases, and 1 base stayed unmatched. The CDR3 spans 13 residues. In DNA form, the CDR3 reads TGTGCCAGCAGCCGACAGGGGAATTCACCCCTCCACTTT. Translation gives CASSRQGNSPLHF.

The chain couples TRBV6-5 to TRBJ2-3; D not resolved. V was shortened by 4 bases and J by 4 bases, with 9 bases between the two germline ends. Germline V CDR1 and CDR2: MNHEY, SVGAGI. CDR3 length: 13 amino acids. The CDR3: CASSSSYPDTQYF. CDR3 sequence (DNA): TGTGCCAGCAGTTCCTCTTATCCAGATACGCAGTATTTT.

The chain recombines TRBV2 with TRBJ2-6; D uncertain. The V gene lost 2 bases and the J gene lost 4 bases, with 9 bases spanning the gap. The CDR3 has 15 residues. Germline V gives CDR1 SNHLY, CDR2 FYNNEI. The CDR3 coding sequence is TGTGCCAGCAGTGAAACGCGTTCCGGGGCCAACGTCCTGACTTTC. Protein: CASSETRSGANVLTF.

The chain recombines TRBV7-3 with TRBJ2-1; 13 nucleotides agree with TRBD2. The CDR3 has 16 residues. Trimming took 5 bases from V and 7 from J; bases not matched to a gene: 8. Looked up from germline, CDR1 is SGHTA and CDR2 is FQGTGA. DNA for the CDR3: TGTGCCAGCAGCCCAACTAGCGGGAGGGTCACAAATGAGCAGTTCTTC. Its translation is CASSPTSGRVTNEQFF.

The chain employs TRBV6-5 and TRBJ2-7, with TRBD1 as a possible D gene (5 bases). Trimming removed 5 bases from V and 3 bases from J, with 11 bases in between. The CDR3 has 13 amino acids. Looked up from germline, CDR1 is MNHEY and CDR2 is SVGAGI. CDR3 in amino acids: CASSPDIYYEQYF. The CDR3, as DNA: TGTGCCAGCAGTCCGGACATATACTACGAGCAGTACTTC.

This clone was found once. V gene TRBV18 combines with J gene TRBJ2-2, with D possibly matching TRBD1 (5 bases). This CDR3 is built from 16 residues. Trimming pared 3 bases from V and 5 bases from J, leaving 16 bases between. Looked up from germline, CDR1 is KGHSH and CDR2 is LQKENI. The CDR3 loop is CASSPTGVFVTGELFF. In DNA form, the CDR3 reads TGTGCCAGCTCACCCACAGGTGTTTTTGTTACCGGGGAGCTGTTTTTT.

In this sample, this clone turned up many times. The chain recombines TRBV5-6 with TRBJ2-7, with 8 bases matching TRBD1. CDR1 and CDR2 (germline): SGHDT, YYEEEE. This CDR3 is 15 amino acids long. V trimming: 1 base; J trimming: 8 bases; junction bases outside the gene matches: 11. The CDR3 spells CASSLQGTGLQKQYF. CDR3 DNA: TGTGCCAGCAGCTTGCAGGGGACAGGTCTTCAGAAGCAGTACTTC. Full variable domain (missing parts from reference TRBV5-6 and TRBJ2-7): DAGVTQSPTHLIKTRGQQVTLRCSPKSGHDTVSWYQQALGQGPQFIFQYYEEEERQRGNFPDRFSGHQFPNYSSELNVNALLLGDSALYLCASSLQGTGLQKQYFGPGTRLTVT.

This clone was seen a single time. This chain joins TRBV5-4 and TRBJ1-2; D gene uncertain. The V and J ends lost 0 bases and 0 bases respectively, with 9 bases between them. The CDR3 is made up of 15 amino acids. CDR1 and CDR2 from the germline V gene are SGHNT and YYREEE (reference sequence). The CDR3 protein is CASSLAGGTNYGYTF. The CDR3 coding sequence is TGTGCCAGCAGCTTGGCGGGAGGAACTAACTATGGCTACACCTTC.

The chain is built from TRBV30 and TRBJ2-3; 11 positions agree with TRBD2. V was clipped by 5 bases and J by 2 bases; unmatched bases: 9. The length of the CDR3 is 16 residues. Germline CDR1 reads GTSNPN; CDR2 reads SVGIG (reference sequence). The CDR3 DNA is TGTGCCTGGGGCCGGGGGACTAGCGGTACCACAGATACGCAGTATTTT. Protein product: CAWGRGTSGTTDTQYF.

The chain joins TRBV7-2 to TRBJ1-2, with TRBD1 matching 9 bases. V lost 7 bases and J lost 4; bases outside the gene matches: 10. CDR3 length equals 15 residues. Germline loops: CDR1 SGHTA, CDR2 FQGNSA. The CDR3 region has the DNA TGTGCCAGCACCCCCCAGGGACAGGGATCCTATGGCTACACCTTC. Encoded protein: CASTPQGQGSYGYTF.

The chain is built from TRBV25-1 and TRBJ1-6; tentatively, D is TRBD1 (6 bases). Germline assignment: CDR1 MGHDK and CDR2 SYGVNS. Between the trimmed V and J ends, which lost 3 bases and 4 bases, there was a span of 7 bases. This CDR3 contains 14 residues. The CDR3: CASSETGYNSPLHF. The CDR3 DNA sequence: TGTGCCAGCAGTGAGACAGGATATAATTCACCCCTCCACTTT.

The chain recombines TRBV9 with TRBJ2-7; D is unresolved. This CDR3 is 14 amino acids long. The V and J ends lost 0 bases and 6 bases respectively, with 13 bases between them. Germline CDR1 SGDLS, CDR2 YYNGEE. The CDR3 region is CASSVGRFLGEQYF. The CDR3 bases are TGTGCCAGCAGCGTAGGCAGGTTCCTGGGCGAGCAGTACTTC.

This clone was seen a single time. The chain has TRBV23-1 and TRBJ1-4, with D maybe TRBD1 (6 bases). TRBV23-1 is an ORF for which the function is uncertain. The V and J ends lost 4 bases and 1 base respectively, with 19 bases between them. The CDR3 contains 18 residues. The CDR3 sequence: CASSPGRGIKITNEKLFF. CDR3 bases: TGCGCCAGCAGTCCGGGGAGGGGGATTAAGATAACTAATGAAAAACTGTTTTTT.

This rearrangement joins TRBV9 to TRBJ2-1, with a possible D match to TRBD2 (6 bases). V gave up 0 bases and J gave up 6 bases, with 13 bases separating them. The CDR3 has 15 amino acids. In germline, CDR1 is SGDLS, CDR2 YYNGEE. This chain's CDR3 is CASSVVAGLFNEQFF. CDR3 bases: TGTGCCAGCAGCGTAGTCGCTGGACTATTCAATGAGCAGTTCTTC.

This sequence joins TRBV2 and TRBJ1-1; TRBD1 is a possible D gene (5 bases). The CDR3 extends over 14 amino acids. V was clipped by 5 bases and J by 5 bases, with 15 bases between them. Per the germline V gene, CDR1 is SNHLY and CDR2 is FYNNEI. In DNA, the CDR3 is TGTGCCAGCAGTAGTGGGGGGGGTTGGACTGAAGCTTTCTTT. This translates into CASSSGGGWTEAFF. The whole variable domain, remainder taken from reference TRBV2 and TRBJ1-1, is EPEVTQTPSHQVTQMGQEVILRCVPISNHLYFYWYRQILGQKVEFLVSFYNNEISEKSEIFDDQFSVERPDGSNFTLKIRSTKLEDSAMYFCASSSGGGWTEAFFGQGTRLTVV.

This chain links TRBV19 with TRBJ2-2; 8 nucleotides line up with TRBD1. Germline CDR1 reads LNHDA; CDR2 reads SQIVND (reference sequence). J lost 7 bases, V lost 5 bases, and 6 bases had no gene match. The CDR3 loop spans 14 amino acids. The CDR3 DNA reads TGTGCCAGTAGTCAACAGGGGGTCGTCGGGGAGCTGTTTTTT. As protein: CASSQQGVVGELFF.

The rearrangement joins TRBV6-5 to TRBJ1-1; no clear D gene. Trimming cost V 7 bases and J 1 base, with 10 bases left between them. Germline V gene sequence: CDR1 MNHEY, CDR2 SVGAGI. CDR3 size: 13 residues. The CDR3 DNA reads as TGTGCCAGCAAATCACCAGAGAACACTGAAGCTTTCTTT. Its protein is CASKSPENTEAFF.

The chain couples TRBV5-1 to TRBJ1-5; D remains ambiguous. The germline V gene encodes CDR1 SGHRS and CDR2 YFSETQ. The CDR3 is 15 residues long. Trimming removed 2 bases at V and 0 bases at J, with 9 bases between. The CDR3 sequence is CASSFDPDSNQPQHF. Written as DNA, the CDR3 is TGCGCCAGCAGCTTTGATCCAGATAGCAATCAGCCCCAGCATTTT. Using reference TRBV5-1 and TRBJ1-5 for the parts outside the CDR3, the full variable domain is KAGVTQTPRYLIKTRGQQVTLSCSPISGHRSVSWYQQTPGQGLQFLFEYFSETQRNKGNFPGRFSGRQFSNSRSEMNVSTLELGDSALYLCASSFDPDSNQPQHFGDGTRLSIL.